This T cell receptor beta chain derives from a study of CD8 T cells in ankylosing spondylitis. TCRdb redid the calling of the 5' RACE reads with MiXCR, one entry per CDR3 protein. Among roughly 130,000 distinct CDR3 sequences listed, roughly 8.8% were seen once. The CDR3 is 14 amino acids. Sequenced sample: blood, either unsorted or a sorted T cell fraction (not recorded which). The chain is built from TRBV21-1 and TRBJ1-2; the DNA was not compared with TRBD1, the D call given in the table. TRBV21-1 constitutes a pseudogene. This TCR derives from a male donor with ankylosing spondylitis or in good health (not recorded which). The chain's CDR3 is CASSHPGTGPLYTF. CDR3 bases: TGTGCCAGCAGCCATCCGGGGACAGGGCCCCTCTACACCTTC.